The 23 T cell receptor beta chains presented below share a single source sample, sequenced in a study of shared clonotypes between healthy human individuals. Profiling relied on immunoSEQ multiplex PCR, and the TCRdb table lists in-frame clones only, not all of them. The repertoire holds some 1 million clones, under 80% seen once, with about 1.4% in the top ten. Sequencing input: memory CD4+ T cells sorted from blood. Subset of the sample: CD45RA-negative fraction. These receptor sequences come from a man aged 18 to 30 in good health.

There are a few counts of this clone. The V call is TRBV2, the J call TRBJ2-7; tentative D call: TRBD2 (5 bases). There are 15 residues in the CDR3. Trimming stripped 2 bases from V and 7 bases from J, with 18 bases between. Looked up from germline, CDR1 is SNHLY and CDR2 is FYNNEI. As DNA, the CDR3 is TGTGCCAGCAGTGAACAGATAGGCGGCGGGCGGGAGCAGTACTTC. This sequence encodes CASSEQIGGGREQYF.

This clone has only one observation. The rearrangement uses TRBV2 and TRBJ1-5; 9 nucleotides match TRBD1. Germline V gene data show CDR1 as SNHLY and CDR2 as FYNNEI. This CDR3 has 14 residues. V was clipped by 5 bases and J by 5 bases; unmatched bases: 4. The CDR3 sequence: CASSSDRGYQPQHF. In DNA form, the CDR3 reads TGTGCCAGCAGTTCGGACAGGGGTTATCAGCCCCAGCATTTT.

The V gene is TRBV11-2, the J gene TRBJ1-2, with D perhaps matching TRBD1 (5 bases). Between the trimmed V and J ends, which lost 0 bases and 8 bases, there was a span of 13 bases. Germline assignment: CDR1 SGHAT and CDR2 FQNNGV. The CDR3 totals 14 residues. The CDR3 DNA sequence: TGTGCCAGCAGCTTAGACGGGGGTCTGGGAGGCTACACCTTC. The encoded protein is CASSLDGGLGGYTF.

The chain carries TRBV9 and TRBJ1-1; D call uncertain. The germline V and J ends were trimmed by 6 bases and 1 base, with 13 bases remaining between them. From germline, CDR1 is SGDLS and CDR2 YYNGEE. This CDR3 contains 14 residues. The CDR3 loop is CASTPQLKNTEAFF. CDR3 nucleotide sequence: TGTGCCAGCACCCCCCAGCTTAAGAACACTGAAGCTTTCTTT.

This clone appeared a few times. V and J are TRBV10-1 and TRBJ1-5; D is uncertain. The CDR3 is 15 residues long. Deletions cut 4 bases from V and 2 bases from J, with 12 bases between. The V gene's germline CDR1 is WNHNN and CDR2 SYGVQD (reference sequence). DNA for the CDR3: TGCGCCAGCAGTGCCCGGGAGAGGGGCAATCAGCCCCAGCATTTT. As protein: CASSARERGNQPQHF.

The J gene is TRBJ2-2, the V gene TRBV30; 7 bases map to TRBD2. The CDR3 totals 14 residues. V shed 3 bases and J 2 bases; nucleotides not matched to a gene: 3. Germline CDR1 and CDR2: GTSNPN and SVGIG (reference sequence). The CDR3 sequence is CAWRLAINTGELFF. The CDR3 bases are TGTGCCTGGAGACTAGCGATAAACACCGGGGAGCTGTTTTTT.

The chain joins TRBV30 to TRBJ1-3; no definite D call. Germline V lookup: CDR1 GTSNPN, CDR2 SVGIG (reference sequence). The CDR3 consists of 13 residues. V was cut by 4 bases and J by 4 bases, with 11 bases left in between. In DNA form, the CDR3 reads TGTGCCTGGAAACAGAAGGCCGGAAACACCATATATTTT. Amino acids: CAWKQKAGNTIYF.

This CDR3 is CASSVGERLNYGYTF. CDR3 in DNA: TGTGCCAGCAGTGTTGGTGAACGGCTTAACTATGGCTACACCTTC. The chain links TRBV6-1 to TRBJ1-2; D remains ambiguous. Per the germline V gene, CDR1 is MNHNS and CDR2 is SASEGT. Trimming removed 4 bases from V and 1 base from J, with 13 bases in between. The CDR3 covers 15 residues.

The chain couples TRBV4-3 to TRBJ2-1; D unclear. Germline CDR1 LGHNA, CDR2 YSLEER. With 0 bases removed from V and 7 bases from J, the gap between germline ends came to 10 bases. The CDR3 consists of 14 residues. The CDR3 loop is CASSQDALGNEQFF. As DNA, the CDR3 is TGCGCCAGCAGCCAAGATGCTTTGGGGAATGAGCAGTTCTTC.

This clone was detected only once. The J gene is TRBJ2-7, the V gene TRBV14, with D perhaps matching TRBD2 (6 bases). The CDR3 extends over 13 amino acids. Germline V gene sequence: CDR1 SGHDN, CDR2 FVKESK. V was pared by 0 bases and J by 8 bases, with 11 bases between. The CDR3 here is CASSQELAGQQYF. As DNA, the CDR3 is TGTGCCAGCAGCCAAGAATTGGCGGGACAGCAGTACTTC. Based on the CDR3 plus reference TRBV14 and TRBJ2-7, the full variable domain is EAGVTQFPSHSVIEKGQTVTLRCDPISGHDNLYWYRRVMGKEIKFLLHFVKESKQDESGMPNNRFLAERTGGTYSTLKVQPAELEDSGVYFCASSQELAGQQYFGPGTRLTVT.

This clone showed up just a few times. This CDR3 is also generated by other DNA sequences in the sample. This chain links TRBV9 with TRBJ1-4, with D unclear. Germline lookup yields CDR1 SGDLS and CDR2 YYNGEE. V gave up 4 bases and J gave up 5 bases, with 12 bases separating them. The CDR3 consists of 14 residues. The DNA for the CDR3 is TGTGCCAGCAGCCCTCGCGGAGGCAATGAAAAACTGTTTTTT. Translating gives CASSPRGGNEKLFF. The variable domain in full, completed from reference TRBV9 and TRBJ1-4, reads DSGVTQTPKHLITATGQRVTLRCSPRSGDLSVYWYQQSLDQGLQFLIQYYNGEERAKGNILERFSAQQFPDLHSELNLSSLELGDSALYFCASSPRGGNEKLFFGSGTQLSVL.

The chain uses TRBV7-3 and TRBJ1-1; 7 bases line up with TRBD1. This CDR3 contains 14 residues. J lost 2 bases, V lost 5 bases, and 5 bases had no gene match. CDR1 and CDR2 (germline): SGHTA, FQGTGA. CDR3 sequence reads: CASSADRVNTEAFF. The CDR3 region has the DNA TGTGCCAGCAGCGCCGACAGGGTAAACACTGAAGCTTTCTTT.

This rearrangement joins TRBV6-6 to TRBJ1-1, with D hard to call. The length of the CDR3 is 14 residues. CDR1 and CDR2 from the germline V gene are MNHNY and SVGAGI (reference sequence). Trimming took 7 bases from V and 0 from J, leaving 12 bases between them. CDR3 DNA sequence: TGTGCCAGCAAGGATAGCGGGCTGAACACTGAAGCTTTCTTT. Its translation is CASKDSGLNTEAFF.

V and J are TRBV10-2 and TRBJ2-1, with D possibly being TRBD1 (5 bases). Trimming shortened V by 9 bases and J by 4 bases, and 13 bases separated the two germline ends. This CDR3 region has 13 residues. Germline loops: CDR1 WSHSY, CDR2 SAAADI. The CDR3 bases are TGCGCCAGTAAAGGGGAACGGTACAATGAGCAGTTCTTC. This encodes CASKGERYNEQFF.

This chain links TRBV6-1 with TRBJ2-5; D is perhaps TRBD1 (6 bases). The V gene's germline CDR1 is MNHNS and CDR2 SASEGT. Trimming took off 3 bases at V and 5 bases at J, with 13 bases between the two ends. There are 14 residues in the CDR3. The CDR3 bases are TGTGCCAGCAGTGATTGGACAGAGAGGGAGACCCAGTACTTC. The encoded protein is CASSDWTERETQYF.

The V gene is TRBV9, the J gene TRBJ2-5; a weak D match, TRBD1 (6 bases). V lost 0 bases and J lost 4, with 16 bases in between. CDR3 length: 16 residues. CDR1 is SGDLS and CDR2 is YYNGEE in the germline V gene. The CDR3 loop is CASSVASQGNGETQYF. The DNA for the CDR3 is TGTGCCAGCAGCGTAGCTAGTCAGGGGAACGGAGAGACCCAGTACTTC.

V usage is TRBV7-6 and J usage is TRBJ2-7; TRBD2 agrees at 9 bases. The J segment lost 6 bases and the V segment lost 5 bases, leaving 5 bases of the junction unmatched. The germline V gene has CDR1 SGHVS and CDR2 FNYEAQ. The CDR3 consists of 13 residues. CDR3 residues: CASSPREGGEQYF. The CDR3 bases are TGTGCCAGCAGCCCGCGGGAGGGCGGCGAGCAGTACTTC. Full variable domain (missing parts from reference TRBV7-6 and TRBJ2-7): GAGVSQSPRYKVTKRGQDVALRCDPISGHVSLYWYRQALGQGPEFLTYFNYEAQQDKSGLPNDRFSAERPEGSISTLTIQRTEQRDSAMYRCASSPREGGEQYFGPGTRLTVT.

In nucleotides, the CDR3 is TGTGCCAGCAGTCCAGGGAACACCGGGGAGCTGTTTTTT. Its protein product is CASSPGNTGELFF. The chain carries TRBV7-9 and TRBJ2-2; D unclear. Trimming removed 6 bases from V and 1 base from J, with 6 bases in between. Germline V lookup: CDR1 SEHNR, CDR2 FQNEAQ (reference sequence). The CDR3 covers 13 residues.

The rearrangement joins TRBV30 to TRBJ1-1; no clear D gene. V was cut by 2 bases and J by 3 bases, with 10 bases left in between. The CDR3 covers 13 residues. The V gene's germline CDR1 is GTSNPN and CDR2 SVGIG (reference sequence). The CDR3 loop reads CAWSIEVYTEAFF. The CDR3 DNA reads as TGTGCCTGGAGTATAGAGGTTTACACTGAAGCTTTCTTT.

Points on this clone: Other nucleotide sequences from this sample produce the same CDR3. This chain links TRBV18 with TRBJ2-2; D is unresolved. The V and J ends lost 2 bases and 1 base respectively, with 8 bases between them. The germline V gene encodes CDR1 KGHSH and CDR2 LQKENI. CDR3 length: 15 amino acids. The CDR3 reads CASSPGQQNTGELFF. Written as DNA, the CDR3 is TGTGCCAGCTCACCAGGGCAGCAGAACACCGGGGAGCTGTTTTTT.

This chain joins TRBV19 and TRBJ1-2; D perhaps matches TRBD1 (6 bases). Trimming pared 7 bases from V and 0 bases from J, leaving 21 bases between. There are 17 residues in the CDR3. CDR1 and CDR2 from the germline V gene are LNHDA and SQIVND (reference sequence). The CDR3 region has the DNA TGTGCCAGTACAATACCGGGACAATACAGCTCTAACTATGGCTACACCTTC. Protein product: CASTIPGQYSSNYGYTF.

CDR3 loop: CASSPPLGSPLHF. The CDR3 coding sequence is TGTGCCAGCAGCCCACCTTTAGGTTCACCCCTCCACTTT. This chain uses TRBV7-2 with TRBJ1-6; D is undetermined. V was clipped by 5 bases and J by 9 bases, with 11 bases between them. The CDR3 has 13 amino acids. Germline CDR1 reads SGHTA; CDR2 reads FQGNSA. Full variable domain (missing parts from reference TRBV7-2 and TRBJ1-6): GAGVSQSPSNKVTEKGKDVELRCDPISGHTALYWYRQSLGQGLEFLIYFQGNSAPDKSGLPSDRFSAERTGGSVSTLTIQRTQQEDSAVYLCASSPPLGSPLHFGNGTRLTVT.

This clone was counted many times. The CDR3 nucleotides are TGCAGCGTTAGACAGGTGAACACTGAAGCTTTCTTT. This translates into CSVRQVNTEAFF. V is TRBV29-1 and J is TRBJ1-1; possible D gene TRBD1, 6 bases. This CDR3 is built from 12 residues. The germline V gene has CDR1 SQVTM and CDR2 ANQGSEA. V lost 5 bases and J 0 bases, leaving 7 bases between the germline ends.